This entry describes one T cell receptor (beta chain). Its antigen is currently unknown. With 11 bases removed from V and 6 bases from J, the gap between germline ends came to 20 bases. This CDR3 contains 15 residues. Germline assignment: CDR1 MDHEN and CDR2 SYDVKM. These data belong to a study of cytomegalovirus exposure and HLA in healthy donors. General study findings and limits: Per published reports, the classifier diagnosed cytomegalovirus status with high specificity and sensitivity. In a later analysis, CMV-associated beta chains were mostly HLA-associated, it appeared. Later analysis found that TCR beta chains associated with HLA were more clonally expanded than other, equally common chains.

The study sampled nominally healthy donors, though unrecorded immune exposures were likely. With 60 Vbeta and 13 Jbeta primers, the PCR was carried out. Profiling relied on immunoSEQ multiplex PCR, and the TCRdb table lists in-frame clones only, not all of them. The sample carries roughly 98,000 clones, approximately 70% recorded once. The sample taken for sequencing was PBMCs. V and J are TRBV28 and TRBJ1-6; no definite D call. The TCR was taken from a man in his fifties or sixties in good health and CMV-seronegative. The CDR3 DNA is TGTGCCTCAACCGGTGGGGAGGGAGCTAATTCACCCCTCCACTTT. Its protein is CASTGGEGANSPLHF.